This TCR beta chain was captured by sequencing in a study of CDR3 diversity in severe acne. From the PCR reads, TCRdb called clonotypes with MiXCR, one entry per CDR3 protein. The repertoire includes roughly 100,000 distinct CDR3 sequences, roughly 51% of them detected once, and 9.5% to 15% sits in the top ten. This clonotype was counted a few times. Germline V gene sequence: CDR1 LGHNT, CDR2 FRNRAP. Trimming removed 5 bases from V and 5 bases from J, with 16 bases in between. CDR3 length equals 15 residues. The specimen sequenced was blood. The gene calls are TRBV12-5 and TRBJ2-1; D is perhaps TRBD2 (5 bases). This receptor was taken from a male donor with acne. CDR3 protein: CASGLGVGADNEQFF. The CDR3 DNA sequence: TGTGCTAGTGGTCTCGGGGTGGGAGCGGACAATGAGCAGTTCTTC.